This entry features one TCR beta chain sequence. This sample stems from a study of CD8 T cells in Susac syndrome. It was treatment-naive patients with stable or active relapsing-remitting disease who made up the multiple sclerosis controls. After extraction with the RNeasy kit, 0.5 to 1 ug of the RNA was reverse transcribed using random hexamers. Across 54 Vbeta and 13 Jbeta, immunoSEQ multiplex PCR amplified TCR beta CDR3. Via MiXCR, TCRdb re-called the immunoSEQ multiplex PCR reads, giving one row per CDR3 protein. Counted here are about 120,000 distinct CDR3 sequences, about 92% occurring once; the ten biggest clones make up roughly 0.088%. CDR1 SEHNR and CDR2 FQNEAQ come from the germline V gene (reference sequence). This CDR3 spans 12 amino acids. The ends were cut back, 5 bases at V and 8 bases at J, with 12 bases in the middle.

Sequencing was done on a sample of CD4+ T cells from PBMCs. V usage is TRBV7-9 and J usage is TRBJ1-2; maybe TRBD1 (5 bases). This receptor was taken from a human donor with multiple sclerosis. The DNA for the CDR3 is TGTGCCAGCAGCCACCAGGGACGAGGCTACACCTTC. This gives the protein CASSHQGRGYTF.